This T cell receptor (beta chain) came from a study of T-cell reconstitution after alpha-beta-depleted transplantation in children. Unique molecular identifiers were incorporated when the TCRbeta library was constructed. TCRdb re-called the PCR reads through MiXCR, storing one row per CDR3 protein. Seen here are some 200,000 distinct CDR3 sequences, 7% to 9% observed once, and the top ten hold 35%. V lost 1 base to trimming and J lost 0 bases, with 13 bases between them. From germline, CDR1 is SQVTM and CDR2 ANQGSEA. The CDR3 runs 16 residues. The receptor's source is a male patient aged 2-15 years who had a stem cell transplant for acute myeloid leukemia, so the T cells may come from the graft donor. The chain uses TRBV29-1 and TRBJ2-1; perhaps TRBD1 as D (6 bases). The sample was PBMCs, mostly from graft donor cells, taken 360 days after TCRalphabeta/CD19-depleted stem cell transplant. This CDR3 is CSVEVIQDSSYNEQFF. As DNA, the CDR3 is TGCAGCGTTGAAGTAATCCAGGACAGCTCCTACAATGAGCAGTTCTTC.